This TCR beta chain was identified during a study of chemoradiotherapy in HPV16-positive cancers. Study summary: Candidate HPV-specific T-cell clones and common TCR motifs came from functional assays in a couple of HPV16-positive patients.

The length of the CDR3 is 18 residues. Germline V gene sequence: CDR1 MDHEN, CDR2 SYDVKM. The J segment lost 0 bases and the V segment lost 8 bases, leaving 11 bases of the junction unmatched. The data were produced by immunoSEQ multiplex PCR, yet TCRdb's version contains in-frame clones alone and is incomplete. The sample lists some 20,000 clones, around two thirds occurring once. The study's findings and limits: Better recurrence-free survival went with HPV-responsive T-cell expansion in HPV16-positive patients.

In regard to this clone: The target antigen is unknown.

Over chemoradiotherapy, repertoires were sampled more than once. J is TRBJ2-6 and V is TRBV28; 9 bases are a match to TRBD1. Collection of the sample occurred from a patient who underwent chemoradiotherapy. This receptor was identified in a human donor with HPV-associated anogenital cancer. DNA for the CDR3: TGTGCCAGCCTCCCCCGGGGGACAGGGTTCTCTGGGGCCAACGTCCTGACTTTC. It encodes CASLPRGTGFSGANVLTF.